The 11 T cell receptor beta chains reported below all come from one sample, sequenced in a study of T cell repertoires in cytomegalovirus infection. Their target antigens are unknown. TCRdb re-called the reads through MiXCR, storing one row per CDR3 protein. This sample has about 150,000 distinct CDR3 sequences, with around 30% found just once. This sample comprised CD8+ T cells from cultured PBMCs, obtained from culture after CMV antigen stimulation. The receptor source for this set is a human donor in good health (CMV status not recorded). Some clones in this sample may be carry-over from other donors' samples.

The genes are TRBV15 and TRBJ1-5, with 11 bases that match TRBD1. Per the germline V gene, CDR1 is LNHNV and CDR2 is YYDKDF (reference sequence). CDR3 length equals 15 residues. V was pared by 5 bases and J by 9 bases, with 9 bases of the junction left unmatched. The chain's CDR3 is CATSPDRGPGRPQHF. The CDR3, as DNA: TGTGCCACCAGCCCGGACAGGGGGCCGGGCAGGCCCCAGCATTTT.

This clonotype was seen a handful of times. This chain joins TRBV4-3 and TRBJ2-2, with 7 bases matching TRBD1. CDR1 LGHNA and CDR2 YSLEER come from the germline V gene. This CDR3 is built from 14 residues. J was trimmed by 3 bases and V by 3 bases; bases with no gene match: 1. The CDR3 reads CASSQGQYTGELFF. The CDR3 bases are TGCGCCAGCAGCCAGGGACAGTACACCGGGGAGCTGTTTTTT.

This clonotype was seen just once. The chain employs TRBV5-5 and TRBJ2-7, with 8 bases lining up with TRBD1. Germline V lookup: CDR1 SGHKS, CDR2 YYEKEE (reference sequence). This CDR3 is built from 15 residues. V gave up 0 bases and J gave up 7 bases; unmatched junction bases: 9. CDR3 nucleotides: TGTGCCAGCAGCTTGGCCGGACAGGGAACTTGGGAGCAGTACTTC. This sequence encodes CASSLAGQGTWEQYF.

This CDR3 reads CASSSARLGANVLTF. DNA of the CDR3: TGTGCCAGCAGCTCAGCACGTCTCGGGGCCAACGTCCTGACTTTC. This chain connects TRBV7-8 to TRBJ2-6, with no clear D. CDR3 length: 15 residues. Germline CDR1 and CDR2: SGHVS and FQNEAQ. Between the trimmed V and J ends, which lost 4 bases and 4 bases, there was a span of 11 bases. Together with reference TRBV7-8 and TRBJ2-6, the CDR3 gives the full variable domain: GAGVSQSPRYKVAKRGQDVALRCDPISGHVSLFWYQQALGQGPEFLTYFQNEAQLDKSGLPSDRFFAERPEGSVSTLKIQRTQQEDSAVYLCASSSARLGANVLTFGAGSRLTVL.

The J gene is TRBJ2-4, the V gene TRBV5-6, with no clear D. The length of the CDR3 is 13 residues. The ends were cut back, 1 base at V and 5 bases at J, with 7 bases in the middle. Germline CDR1 is SGHDT and CDR2 is YYEEEE. Here the CDR3 DNA reads TGTGCCAGCAGCTTGATACGGGAAAACATTCAGTACTTC. The encoded protein is CASSLIRENIQYF. Filled out from reference TRBV5-6 and TRBJ2-4, the complete variable domain reads DAGVTQSPTHLIKTRGQQVTLRCSPKSGHDTVSWYQQALGQGPQFIFQYYEEEERQRGNFPDRFSGHQFPNYSSELNVNALLLGDSALYLCASSLIRENIQYFGAGTRLSVL.

This chain connects TRBV12-3 or TRBV12-4 to TRBJ1-1; tentatively, D is TRBD1 (6 bases). V lost 10 bases, J lost 0 bases, and 15 bases lay in between. This CDR3 is built from 14 residues. In nucleotides, the CDR3 is TGTGCCAACAGGCCGGACAGCATGAACACTGAAGCTTTCTTT. Translated: CANRPDSMNTEAFF.

The genes are TRBV6-5 and TRBJ2-3; weak D call: TRBD2 (5 bases). The CDR3 loop spans 12 amino acids. The germline V gene has CDR1 MNHEY and CDR2 SVGAGI. V lost 2 bases to trimming and J lost 5 bases, with 5 bases between them. Here the CDR3 DNA reads TGTGCCAGCAGTTACCGGGGAGATACGCAGTATTTT. It translates to CASSYRGDTQYF.

This clonotype was seen many times. The chain joins TRBV2 to TRBJ2-7; perhaps TRBD1 as D (5 bases). Trimming shortened V by 1 base and J by 3 bases, and 13 bases separated the two germline ends. Germline V CDR1 and CDR2: SNHLY, FYNNEI. This CDR3 contains 15 residues. The CDR3 DNA follows: TGTGCCAGCAGTGAAGAAGGGGTGAGGCGCTACGAGCAGTACTTC. Protein product: CASSEEGVRRYEQYF.

In its sample, this clonotype was seen a few times. The chain links TRBV6-1 to TRBJ2-5; D tentatively reads TRBD1 or TRBD2 (6 bases each). The CDR3 is 14 amino acids. Germline V lookup: CDR1 MNHNS, CDR2 SASEGT. Trimming shortened V by 6 bases and J by 2 bases, and 13 bases separated the two germline ends. The CDR3 region has the DNA TGTGCCAGCAGCCGCGGGACATCTCAAGAGACCCAGTACTTC. This gives the protein CASSRGTSQETQYF.

V usage is TRBV7-9 and J usage is TRBJ2-3; D possibly corresponds to TRBD2 (6 bases). This CDR3 is built from 13 residues. Germline CDR1 is SEHNR and CDR2 is FQNEAQ (reference sequence). The CDR3 region is CAGGSRDTDTQYF. The CDR3 DNA is TGTGCGGGGGGTTCCCGAGACACAGATACGCAGTATTTT.

This clonotype was picked up a small number of times. The chain is built from TRBV2 and TRBJ2-1; 12 bases agree with TRBD2. Germline CDR1 SNHLY, CDR2 FYNNEI. V lost 7 bases to trimming and J lost 6 bases; unmatched junction nucleotides: 4. The CDR3 is made up of 14 amino acids. The CDR3 region has the DNA TGTGCCAGCACCCTAGCGGGGGGGTTCAATGAGCAGTTCTTC. Residues: CASTLAGGFNEQFF.